Each of the 3 T cell receptor beta chains below was sequenced from the same sample in a study of cytomegalovirus exposure and HLA in healthy donors. The PCR contained 60 Vbeta and 13 Jbeta primers. Produced via immunoSEQ multiplex PCR; TCRdb's table is partial and in-frame only. The sample includes some 150,000 clones, about 75% of them seen just once. Sequencing used PBMCs. All receptors derive from a male donor in good health and CMV-seronegative.

The chain links TRBV30 to TRBJ1-3; 9 bases line up with TRBD1. The CDR3 consists of 14 residues. After removal of 5 bases from V and 1 base from J, the junction contained 3 bases not matched to a gene. CDR1 GTSNPN and CDR2 SVGIG come from the germline V gene (reference sequence). Written as DNA, the CDR3 is TGTGCCTGGGGGACAGGGCAATCTGGAAACACCATATATTTT. Amino acid sequence: CAWGTGQSGNTIYF.

The rearrangement joins TRBV30 to TRBJ1-5, with D perhaps TRBD1 (5 bases). Between the trimmed V and J ends, which lost 1 base and 0 bases, there was a span of 13 bases. From germline, CDR1 is GTSNPN and CDR2 SVGIG (reference sequence). The CDR3 has 16 residues. CDR3 coding DNA: TGTGCCTGGAGTGCCCCCGGGGGGGTTAGCAATCAGCCCCAGCATTTT. Amino acids: CAWSAPGGVSNQPQHF.

The gene calls are TRBV19 and TRBJ1-4, with D possibly matching TRBD1 (5 bases). CDR1 LNHDA and CDR2 SQIVND come from the germline V gene (reference sequence). Trimming left V 6 bases short and J 3 bases short, with 20 bases between. The CDR3 runs to 17 residues. The CDR3 region has the DNA TGTGCCAGTAGCCCATCCCCTCAGGGCTTGTCTAATGAAAAACTGTTTTTT. Translation: CASSPSPQGLSNEKLFF.